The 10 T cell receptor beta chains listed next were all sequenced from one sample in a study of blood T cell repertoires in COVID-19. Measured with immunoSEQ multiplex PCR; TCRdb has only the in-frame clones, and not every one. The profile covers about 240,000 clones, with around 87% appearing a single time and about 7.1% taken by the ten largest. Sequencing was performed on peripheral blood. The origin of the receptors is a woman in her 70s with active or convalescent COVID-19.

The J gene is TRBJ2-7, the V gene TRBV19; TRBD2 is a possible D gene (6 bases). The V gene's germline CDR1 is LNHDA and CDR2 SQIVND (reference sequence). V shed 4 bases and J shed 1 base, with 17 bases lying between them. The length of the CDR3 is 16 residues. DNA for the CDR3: TGTGCCAGTAGTACCCCGGATAGCGGACGATCCTACGAGCAGTACTTC. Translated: CASSTPDSGRSYEQYF.

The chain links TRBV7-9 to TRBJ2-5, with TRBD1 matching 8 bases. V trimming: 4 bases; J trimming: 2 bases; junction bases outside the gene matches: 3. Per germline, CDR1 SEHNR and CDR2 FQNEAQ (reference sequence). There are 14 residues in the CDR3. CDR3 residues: CASSSRTGQETQYF. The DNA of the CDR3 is TGTGCCAGCAGCTCCCGGACAGGGCAAGAGACCCAGTACTTC.

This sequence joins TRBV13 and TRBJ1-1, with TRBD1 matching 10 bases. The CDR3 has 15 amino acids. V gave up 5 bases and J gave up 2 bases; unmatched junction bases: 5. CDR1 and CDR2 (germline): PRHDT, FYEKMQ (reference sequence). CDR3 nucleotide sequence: TGTGCCAGCAGCAACGACAGGGGGCGAAACACTGAAGCTTTCTTT. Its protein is CASSNDRGRNTEAFF. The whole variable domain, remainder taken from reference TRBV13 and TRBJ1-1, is AAGVIQSPRHLIKEKRETATLKCYPIPRHDTVYWYQQGPGQDPQFLISFYEKMQSDKGSIPDRFSAQQFSDYHSELNMSSLELGDSALYFCASSNDRGRNTEAFFGQGTRLTVV.

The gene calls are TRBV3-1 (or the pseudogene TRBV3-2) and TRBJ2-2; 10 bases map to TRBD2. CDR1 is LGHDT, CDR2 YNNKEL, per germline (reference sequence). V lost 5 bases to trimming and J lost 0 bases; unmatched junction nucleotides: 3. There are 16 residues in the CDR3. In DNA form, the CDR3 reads TGTGCCAGCAGCAGCGGGGGGGTGGCGAACACCGGGGAGCTGTTTTTT. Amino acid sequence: CASSSGGVANTGELFF.

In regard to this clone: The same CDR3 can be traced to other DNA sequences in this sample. Here the CDR3 DNA reads TGCGCCAGCAGCTTGGCCCAGGGCGGTCAGCCCCAGCATTTT. This encodes CASSLAQGGQPQHF. J is TRBJ1-5 and V is TRBV5-1, with D perhaps TRBD1 (5 bases). Germline V CDR1 and CDR2: SGHRS, YFSETQ. The CDR3 is made up of 14 amino acids. The ends were cut back, 0 bases at V and 6 bases at J, with 10 bases in the middle.

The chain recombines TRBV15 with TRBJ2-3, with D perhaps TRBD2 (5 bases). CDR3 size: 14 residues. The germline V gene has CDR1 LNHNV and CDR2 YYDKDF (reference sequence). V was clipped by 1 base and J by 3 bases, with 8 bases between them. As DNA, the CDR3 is TGTGCCACCAGCAGAGGGCGCGGGACAGATACGCAGTATTTT. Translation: CATSRGRGTDTQYF.

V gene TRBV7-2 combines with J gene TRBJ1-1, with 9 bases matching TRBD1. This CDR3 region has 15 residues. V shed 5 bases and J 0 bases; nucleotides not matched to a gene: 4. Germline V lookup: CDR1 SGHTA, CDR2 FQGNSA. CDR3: CASSDGTGLNTEAFF. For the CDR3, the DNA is TGTGCCAGCAGCGATGGGACAGGGCTGAACACTGAAGCTTTCTTT.

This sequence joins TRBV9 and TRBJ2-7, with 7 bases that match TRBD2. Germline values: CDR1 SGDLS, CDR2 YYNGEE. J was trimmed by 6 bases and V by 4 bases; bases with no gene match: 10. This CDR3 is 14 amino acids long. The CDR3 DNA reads TGTGCCAGCAGCCCTACCGGGACTATGTTCGAGCAGTACTTC. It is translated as CASSPTGTMFEQYF.

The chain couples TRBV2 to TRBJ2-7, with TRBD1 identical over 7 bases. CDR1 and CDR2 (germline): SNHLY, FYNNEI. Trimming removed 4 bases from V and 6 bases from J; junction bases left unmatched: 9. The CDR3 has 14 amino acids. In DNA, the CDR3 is TGTGCCAGCAGTGTCGAGGGGGCCTTACGCGAGCAGTACTTC. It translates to CASSVEGALREQYF.

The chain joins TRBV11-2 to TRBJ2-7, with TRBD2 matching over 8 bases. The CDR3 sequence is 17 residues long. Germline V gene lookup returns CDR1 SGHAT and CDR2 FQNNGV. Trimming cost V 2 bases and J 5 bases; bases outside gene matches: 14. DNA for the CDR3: TGTGCCAGCAGCTTAACTTTTAGCGGGGAGGTACCTCACGAGCAGTACTTC. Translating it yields CASSLTFSGEVPHEQYF.